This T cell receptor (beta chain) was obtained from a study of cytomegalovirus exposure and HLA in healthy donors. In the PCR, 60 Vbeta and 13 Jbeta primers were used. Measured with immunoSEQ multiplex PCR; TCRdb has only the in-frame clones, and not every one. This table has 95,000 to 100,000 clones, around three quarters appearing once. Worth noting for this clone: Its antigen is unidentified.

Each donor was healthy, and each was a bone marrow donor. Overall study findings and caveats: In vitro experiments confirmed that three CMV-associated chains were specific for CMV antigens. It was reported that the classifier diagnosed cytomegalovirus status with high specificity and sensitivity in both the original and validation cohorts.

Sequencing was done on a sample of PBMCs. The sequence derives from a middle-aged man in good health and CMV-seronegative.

DNA for the CDR3: TGTGCCAGCTCACCGGTCAGCGAAAATTCACCCCTCCACTTT. Protein product: CASSPVSENSPLHF. This chain links TRBV18 with TRBJ1-6, with D uncertain. This CDR3 contains 14 residues. V lost 3 bases, J lost 7 bases, and 10 bases lay in between. Germline CDR1 is KGHSH and CDR2 is LQKENI.